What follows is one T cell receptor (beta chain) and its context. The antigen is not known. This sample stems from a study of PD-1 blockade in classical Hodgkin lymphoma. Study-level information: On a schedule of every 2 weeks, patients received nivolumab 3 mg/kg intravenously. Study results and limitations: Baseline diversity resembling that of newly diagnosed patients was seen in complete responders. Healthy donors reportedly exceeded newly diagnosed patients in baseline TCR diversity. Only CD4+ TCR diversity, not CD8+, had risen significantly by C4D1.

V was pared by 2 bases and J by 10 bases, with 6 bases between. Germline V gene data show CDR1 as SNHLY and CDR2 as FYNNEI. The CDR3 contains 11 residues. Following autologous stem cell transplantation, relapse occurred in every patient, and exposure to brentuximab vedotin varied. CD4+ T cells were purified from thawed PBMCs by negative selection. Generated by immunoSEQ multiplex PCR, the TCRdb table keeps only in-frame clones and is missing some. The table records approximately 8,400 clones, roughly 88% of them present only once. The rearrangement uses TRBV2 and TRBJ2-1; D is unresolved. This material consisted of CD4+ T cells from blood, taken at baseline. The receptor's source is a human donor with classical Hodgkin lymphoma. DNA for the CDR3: TGTGCCAGCAGTGAAACGCGGGAGCAGTTCTTC. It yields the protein CASSETREQFF.